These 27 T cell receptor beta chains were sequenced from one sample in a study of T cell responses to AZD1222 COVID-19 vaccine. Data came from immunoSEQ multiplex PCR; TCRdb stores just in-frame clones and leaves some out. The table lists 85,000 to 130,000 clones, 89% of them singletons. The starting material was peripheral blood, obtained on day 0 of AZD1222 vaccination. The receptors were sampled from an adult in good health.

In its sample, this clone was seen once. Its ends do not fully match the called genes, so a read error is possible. This CDR3 reads CASSPRLAGNYEQYF. The CDR3 nucleotides read TGTGCCAGCTCTCCACGACTAGCGGGAAACTACGAGCAGTACTTC. The V gene is TRBV18, the J gene TRBJ2-7; 11 positions agree with TRBD2. The CDR3 is 15 amino acids. Germline V lookup: CDR1 KGHSH, CDR2 LQKENI.

The CDR3 here is CASSLEQNYGYTF. The DNA for the CDR3 is TGTGCCAGCAGTTTGGAGCAAAATTATGGCTACACCTTC. The V and J genes are TRBV12-3 or TRBV12-4 and TRBJ1-2; D uncertain. V gave up 3 bases and J gave up 5 bases, with 10 bases separating them. The CDR3 totals 13 residues.

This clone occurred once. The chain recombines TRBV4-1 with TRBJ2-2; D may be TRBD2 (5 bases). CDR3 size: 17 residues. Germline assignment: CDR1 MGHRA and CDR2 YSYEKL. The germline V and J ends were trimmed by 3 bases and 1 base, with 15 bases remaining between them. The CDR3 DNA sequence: TGCGCCAGCAGCCAGACTGAACTAGTGGGGAACACCGGGGAGCTGTTTTTT. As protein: CASSQTELVGNTGELFF.

In DNA, the CDR3 is TGTGCCAGCAGCCTAGTCCCCGGTGAGCAGTTCTTC. It encodes CASSLVPGEQFF. The chain recombines TRBV3-1 (or the pseudogene TRBV3-2) with TRBJ2-1; D not certain. V gave up 4 bases and J gave up 9 bases, with 10 bases separating them. There are 12 residues in the CDR3. Germline V gene lookup returns CDR1 LGHDT and CDR2 YNNKEL (reference sequence).

The chain's CDR3 is CASCRGDTQYF. The CDR3 DNA reads TGTGCCAGCTGTCGGGGAGATACGCAGTATTTT. The V gene is TRBV12-3 or TRBV12-4, the J gene TRBJ2-3; a possible D gene is TRBD2 (5 bases). Trimming took off 8 bases at V and 5 bases at J, with 8 bases between the two ends. This CDR3 contains 11 residues.

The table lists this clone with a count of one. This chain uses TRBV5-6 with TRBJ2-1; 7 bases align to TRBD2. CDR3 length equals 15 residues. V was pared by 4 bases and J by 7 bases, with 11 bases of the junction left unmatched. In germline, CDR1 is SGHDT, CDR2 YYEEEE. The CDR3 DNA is TGTGCCAGCAGCACCGGGACTAAGCCTCCTAATGAGCAGTTCTTC. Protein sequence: CASSTGTKPPNEQFF.

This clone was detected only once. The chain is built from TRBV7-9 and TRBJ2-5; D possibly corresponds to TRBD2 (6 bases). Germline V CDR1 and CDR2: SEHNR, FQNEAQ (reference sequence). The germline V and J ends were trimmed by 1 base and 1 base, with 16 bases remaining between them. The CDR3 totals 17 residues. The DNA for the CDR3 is TGTGCCAGCAGCTTAGTAAGTCTCGGGGGACTCCAAGAGACCCAGTACTTC. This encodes CASSLVSLGGLQETQYF.

This CDR3 reads CARSSKTDRDVEAFF. The CDR3 nucleotides are TGTGCCAGAAGCTCGAAAACGGACAGGGACGTTGAAGCTTTCTTT. The chain uses TRBV5-3 and TRBJ1-1, with 8 bases aligning to TRBD1. TRBV5-3 is recorded as an ORF, its role being uncertain. The CDR3 runs to 15 residues. V was pared by 3 bases and J by 7 bases, with 11 bases of the junction left unmatched.

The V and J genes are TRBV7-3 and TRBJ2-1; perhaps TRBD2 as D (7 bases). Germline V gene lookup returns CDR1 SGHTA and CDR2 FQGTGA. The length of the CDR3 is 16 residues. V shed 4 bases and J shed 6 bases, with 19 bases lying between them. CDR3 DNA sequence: TGTGCCAGCAGCTCCTCAGTGGGGGGGCCGGGCAATGAGCAGTTCTTC. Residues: CASSSSVGGPGNEQFF.

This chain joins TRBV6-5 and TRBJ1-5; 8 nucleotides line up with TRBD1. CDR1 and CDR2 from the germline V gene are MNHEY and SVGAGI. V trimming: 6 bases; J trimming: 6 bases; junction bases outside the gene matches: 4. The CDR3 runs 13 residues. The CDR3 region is CASRVDRGQPQHF. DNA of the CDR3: TGTGCCAGCAGAGTCGACAGGGGTCAGCCCCAGCATTTT.

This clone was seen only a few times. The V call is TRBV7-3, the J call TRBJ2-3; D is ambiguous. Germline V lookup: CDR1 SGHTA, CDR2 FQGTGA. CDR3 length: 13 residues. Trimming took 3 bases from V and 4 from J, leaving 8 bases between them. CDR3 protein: CASSFNPADTQYF. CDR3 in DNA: TGTGCCAGCAGCTTTAACCCGGCAGATACGCAGTATTTT.

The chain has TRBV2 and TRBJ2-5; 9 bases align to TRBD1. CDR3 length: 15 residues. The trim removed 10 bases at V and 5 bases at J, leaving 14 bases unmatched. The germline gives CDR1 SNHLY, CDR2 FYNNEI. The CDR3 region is CANPKGQGHGETQYF. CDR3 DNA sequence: TGTGCCAACCCCAAGGGACAGGGACACGGGGAGACCCAGTACTTC.

CDR3 sequence: CASSPINGAQDPAFF. The CDR3 nucleotides are TGTGCCAGCTCACCAATCAATGGGGCTCAAGACCCCGCTTTCTTT. The V and J genes are TRBV18 and TRBJ1-1; a weak D match, TRBD1 (5 bases). Trimming removed 2 bases from V and 11 bases from J, with 21 bases in between. From germline, CDR1 is KGHSH and CDR2 LQKENI. The CDR3 covers 15 residues.

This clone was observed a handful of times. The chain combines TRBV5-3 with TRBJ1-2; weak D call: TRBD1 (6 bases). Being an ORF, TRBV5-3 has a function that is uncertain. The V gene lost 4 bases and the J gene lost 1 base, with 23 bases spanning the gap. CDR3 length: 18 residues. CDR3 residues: CARSPIGGRLPNNYGYTF. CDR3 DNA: TGTGCCAGAAGCCCGATTGGGGGGCGGCTCCCTAATAACTATGGCTACACCTTC.

CDR3 amino acids: CASTLQRAEAFF. The CDR3 bases are TGTGCCAGCACCCTACAGAGAGCTGAAGCTTTCTTT. The chain joins TRBV2 to TRBJ1-1; D uncertain. The CDR3 runs to 12 residues. Germline V lookup: CDR1 SNHLY, CDR2 FYNNEI. The ends were cut back, 7 bases at V and 6 bases at J, with 12 bases in the middle.

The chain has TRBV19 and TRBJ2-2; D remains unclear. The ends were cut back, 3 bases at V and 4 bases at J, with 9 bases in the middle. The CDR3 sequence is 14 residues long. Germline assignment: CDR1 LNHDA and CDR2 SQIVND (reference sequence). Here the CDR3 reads CASSIARTTGELFF. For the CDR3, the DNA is TGTGCCAGTAGTATTGCCCGGACCACCGGGGAGCTGTTTTTT.

This CDR3 reads CASSPTGATNEKLFF. The DNA for the CDR3 is TGTGCCAGCTCCCCTACAGGGGCAACTAATGAAAAACTGTTTTTT. The rearrangement joins TRBV18 to TRBJ1-4, with 7 bases aligning to TRBD1. The trim removed 6 bases at V and 0 bases at J, leaving 4 bases unmatched. The germline V gene has CDR1 KGHSH and CDR2 LQKENI. This CDR3 has 15 residues.

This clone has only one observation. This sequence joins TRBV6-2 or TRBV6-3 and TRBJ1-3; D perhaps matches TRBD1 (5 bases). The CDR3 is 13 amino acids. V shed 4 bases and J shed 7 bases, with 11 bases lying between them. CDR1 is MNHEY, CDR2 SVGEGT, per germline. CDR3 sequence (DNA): TGTGCCAGCAGTTCCGGGACGGTCAACACCATATATTTT. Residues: CASSSGTVNTIYF.

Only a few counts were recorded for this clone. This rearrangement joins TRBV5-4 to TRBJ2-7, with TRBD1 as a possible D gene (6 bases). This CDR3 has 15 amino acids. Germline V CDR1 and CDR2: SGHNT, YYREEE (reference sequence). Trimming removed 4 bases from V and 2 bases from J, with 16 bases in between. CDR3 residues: CASSQGPPDAYEQYF. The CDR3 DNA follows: TGTGCCAGCAGCCAGGGGCCACCTGACGCCTACGAGCAGTACTTC.

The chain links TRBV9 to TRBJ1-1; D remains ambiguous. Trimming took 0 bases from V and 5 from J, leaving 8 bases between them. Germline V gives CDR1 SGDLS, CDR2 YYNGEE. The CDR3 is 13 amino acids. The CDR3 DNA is TGTGCCAGCAGCGTAGATAGTTGGACTGAAGCTTTCTTT. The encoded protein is CASSVDSWTEAFF.

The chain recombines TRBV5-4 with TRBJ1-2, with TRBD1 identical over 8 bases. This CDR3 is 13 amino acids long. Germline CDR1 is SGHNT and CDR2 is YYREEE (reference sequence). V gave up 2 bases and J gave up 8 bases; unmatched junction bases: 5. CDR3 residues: CASSFRQGKGYTF. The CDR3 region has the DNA TGTGCCAGCAGCTTTAGACAGGGGAAGGGCTACACCTTC.

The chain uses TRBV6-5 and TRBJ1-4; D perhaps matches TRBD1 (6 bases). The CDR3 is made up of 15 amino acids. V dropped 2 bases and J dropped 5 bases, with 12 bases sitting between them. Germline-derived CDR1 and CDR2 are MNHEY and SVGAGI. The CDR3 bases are TGTGCCAGCAGTTACCCCCCAGGGGTGAATGAAAAACTGTTTTTT. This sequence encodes CASSYPPGVNEKLFF.

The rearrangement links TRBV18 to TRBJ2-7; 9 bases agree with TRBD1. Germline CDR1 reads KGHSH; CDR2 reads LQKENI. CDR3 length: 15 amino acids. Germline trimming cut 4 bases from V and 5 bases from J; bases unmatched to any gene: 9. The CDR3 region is CASSQSRDRDHEQYF. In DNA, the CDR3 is TGTGCCAGCTCACAGAGCCGGGACAGGGACCACGAGCAGTACTTC.

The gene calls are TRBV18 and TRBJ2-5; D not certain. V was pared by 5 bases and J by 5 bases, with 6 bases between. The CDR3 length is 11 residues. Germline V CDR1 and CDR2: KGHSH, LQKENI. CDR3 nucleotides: TGTGCCAGCTCAGATGGCGAGACCCAGTACTTC. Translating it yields CASSDGETQYF.

CDR3 region: CASSSRDRVSYEQYF. Here the CDR3 DNA reads TGTGCCAGCTCCTCGCGGGACAGGGTTTCCTACGAGCAGTACTTC. This rearrangement joins TRBV18 to TRBJ2-7, with 9 bases lining up with TRBD1. J gave up 1 base and V 6 bases, and 7 bases lay outside the gene matches. Germline values: CDR1 KGHSH, CDR2 LQKENI. This CDR3 is 15 amino acids long.

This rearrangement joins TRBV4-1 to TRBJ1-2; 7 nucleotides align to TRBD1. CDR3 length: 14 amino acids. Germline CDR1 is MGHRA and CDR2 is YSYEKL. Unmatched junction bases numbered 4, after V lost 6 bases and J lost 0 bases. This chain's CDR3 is CASRPTGTNYGYTF. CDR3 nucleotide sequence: TGCGCCAGCAGGCCGACAGGGACTAACTATGGCTACACCTTC.

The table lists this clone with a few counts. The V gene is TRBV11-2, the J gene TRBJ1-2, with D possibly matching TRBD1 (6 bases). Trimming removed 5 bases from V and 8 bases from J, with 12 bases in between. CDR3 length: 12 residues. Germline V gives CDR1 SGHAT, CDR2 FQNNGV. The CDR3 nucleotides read TGTGCCAGCAGCGGGGGGCAGCACGGCTACACCTTC. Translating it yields CASSGGQHGYTF.